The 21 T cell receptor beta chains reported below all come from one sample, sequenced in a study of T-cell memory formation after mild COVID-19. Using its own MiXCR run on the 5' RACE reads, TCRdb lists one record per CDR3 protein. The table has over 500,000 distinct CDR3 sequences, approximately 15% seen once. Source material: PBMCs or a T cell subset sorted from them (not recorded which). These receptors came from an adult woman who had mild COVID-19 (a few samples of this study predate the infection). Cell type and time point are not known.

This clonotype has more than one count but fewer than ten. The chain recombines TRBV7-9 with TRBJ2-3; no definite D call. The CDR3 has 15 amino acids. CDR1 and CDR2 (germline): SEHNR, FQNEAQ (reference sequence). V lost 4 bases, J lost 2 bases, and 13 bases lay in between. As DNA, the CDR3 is TGTGCCAGCAGCTACCACAGTTCTATCACAGATACGCAGTATTTT. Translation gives CASSYHSSITDTQYF.

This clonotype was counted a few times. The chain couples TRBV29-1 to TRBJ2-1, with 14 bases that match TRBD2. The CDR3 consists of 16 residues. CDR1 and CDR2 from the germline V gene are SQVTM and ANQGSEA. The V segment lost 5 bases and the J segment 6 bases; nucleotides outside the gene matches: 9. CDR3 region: CSVHWSTSGRANEQFF. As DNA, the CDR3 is TGCAGCGTTCACTGGTCGACTAGCGGGAGGGCCAATGAGCAGTTCTTC.

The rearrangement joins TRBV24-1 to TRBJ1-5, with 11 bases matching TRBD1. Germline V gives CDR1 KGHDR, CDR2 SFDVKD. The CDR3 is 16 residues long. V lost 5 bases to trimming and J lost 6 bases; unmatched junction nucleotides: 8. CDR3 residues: CATSAQGTGGLQPQHF. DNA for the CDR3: TGTGCCACCAGTGCCCAGGGGACAGGGGGTCTTCAGCCCCAGCATTTT.

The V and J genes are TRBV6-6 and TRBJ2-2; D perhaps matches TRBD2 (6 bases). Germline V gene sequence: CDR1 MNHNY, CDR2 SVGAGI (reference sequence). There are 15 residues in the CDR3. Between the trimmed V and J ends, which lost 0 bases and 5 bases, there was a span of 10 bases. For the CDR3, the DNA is TGTGCCAGCAGTTACTCCGGGGGATTGACCGGGGAGCTGTTTTTT. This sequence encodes CASSYSGGLTGELFF.

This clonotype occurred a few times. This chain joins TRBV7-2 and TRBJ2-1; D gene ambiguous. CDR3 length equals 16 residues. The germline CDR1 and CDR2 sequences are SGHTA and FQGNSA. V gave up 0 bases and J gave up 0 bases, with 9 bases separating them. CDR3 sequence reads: CASSLAPTVSYNEQFF. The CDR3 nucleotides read TGTGCCAGCAGCTTAGCGCCCACAGTCTCCTACAATGAGCAGTTCTTC.

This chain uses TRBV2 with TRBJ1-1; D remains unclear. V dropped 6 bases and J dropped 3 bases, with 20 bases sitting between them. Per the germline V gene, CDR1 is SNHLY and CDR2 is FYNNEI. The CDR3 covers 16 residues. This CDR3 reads CASRARGPAKDTEAFF. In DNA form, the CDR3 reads TGTGCCAGCAGGGCCCGAGGACCGGCGAAGGACACTGAAGCTTTCTTT.

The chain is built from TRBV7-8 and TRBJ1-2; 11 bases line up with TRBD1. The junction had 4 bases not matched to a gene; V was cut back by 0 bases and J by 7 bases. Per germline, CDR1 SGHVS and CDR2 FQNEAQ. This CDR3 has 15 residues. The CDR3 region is CASSLARTGGIGYTF. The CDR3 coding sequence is TGTGCCAGCAGCTTAGCGCGGACAGGGGGCATTGGCTACACCTTC.

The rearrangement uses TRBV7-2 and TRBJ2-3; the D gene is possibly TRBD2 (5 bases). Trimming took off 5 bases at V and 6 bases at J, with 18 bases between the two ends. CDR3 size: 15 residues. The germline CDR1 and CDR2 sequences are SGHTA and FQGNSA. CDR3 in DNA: TGTGCCAGCAGCCGAAATACTAGAAGTGGGGATACGCAGTATTTT. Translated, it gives CASSRNTRSGDTQYF.

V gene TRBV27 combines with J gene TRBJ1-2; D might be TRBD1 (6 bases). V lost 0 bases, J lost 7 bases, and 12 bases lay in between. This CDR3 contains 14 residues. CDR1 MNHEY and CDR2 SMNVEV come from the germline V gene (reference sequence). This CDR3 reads CASSLSAGAGGYTF. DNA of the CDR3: TGTGCCAGCAGTTTATCGGCAGGGGCCGGTGGCTACACCTTC.

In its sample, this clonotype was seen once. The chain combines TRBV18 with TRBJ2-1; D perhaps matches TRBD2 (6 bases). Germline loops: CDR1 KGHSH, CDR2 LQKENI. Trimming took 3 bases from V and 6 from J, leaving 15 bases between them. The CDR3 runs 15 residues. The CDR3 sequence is CASSPPSAGSNEQFF. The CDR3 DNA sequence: TGTGCCAGCTCACCTCCTAGCGCGGGTAGCAATGAGCAGTTCTTC.

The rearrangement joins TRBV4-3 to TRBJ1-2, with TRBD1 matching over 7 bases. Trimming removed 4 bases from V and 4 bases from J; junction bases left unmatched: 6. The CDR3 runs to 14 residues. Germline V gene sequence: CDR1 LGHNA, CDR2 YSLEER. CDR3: CASSPQGLSYGYTF. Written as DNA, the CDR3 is TGCGCCAGCAGCCCACAGGGGCTAAGCTATGGCTACACCTTC.

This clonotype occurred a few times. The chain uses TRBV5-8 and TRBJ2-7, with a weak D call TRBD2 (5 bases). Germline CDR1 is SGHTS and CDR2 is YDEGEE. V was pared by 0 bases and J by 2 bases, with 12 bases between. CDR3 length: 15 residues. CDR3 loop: CASSLEEGPTYEQYF. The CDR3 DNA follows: TGTGCCAGCAGCTTGGAAGAGGGCCCCACCTACGAGCAGTACTTC. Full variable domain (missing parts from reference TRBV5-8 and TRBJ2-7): EAGVTQSPTHLIKTRGQQATLRCSPISGHTSVYWYQQALGLGLQFLLWYDEGEERNRGNFPPRFSGRQFPNYSSELNVNALELEDSALYLCASSLEEGPTYEQYFGPGTRLTVT.

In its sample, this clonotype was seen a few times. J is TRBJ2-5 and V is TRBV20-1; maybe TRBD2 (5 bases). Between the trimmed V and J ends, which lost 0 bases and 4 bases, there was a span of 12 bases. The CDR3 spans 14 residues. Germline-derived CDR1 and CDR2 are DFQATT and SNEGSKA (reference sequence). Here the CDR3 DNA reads TGCAGTGCTAGAGATCGAGGGCGAGGAGAGACCCAGTACTTC. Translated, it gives CSARDRGRGETQYF.

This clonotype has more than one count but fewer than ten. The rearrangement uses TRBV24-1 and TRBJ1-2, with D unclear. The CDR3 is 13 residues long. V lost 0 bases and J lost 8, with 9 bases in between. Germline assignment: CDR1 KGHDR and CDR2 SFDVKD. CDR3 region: CATSDLEGRGYTF. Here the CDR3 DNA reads TGTGCCACCAGTGATTTGGAAGGACGAGGCTACACCTTC.

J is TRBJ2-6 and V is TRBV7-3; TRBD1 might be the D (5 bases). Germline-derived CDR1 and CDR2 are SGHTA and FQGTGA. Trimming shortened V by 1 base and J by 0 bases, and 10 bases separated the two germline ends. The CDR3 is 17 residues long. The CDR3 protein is CASSLIGALSGANVLTF. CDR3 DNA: TGTGCCAGCAGCTTAATAGGGGCTCTCTCTGGGGCCAACGTCCTGACTTTC.

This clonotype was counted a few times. CDR3 region: CASSSNVGTDTQYF. The CDR3 region has the DNA TGTGCCAGCAGCTCTAATGTGGGCACAGATACGCAGTATTTT. This chain uses TRBV7-6 with TRBJ2-3; D unresolved. V shed 4 bases and J shed 1 base, with 9 bases lying between them. CDR1 and CDR2 (germline): SGHVS, FNYEAQ. The CDR3 is 14 residues long.

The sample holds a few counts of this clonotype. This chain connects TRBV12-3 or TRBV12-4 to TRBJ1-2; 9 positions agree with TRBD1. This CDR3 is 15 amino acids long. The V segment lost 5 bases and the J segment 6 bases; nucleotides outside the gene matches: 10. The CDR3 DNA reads TGTGCCAGCAGTCCGGGACAGGGACTACCTAATGGCTACACCTTC. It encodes CASSPGQGLPNGYTF.

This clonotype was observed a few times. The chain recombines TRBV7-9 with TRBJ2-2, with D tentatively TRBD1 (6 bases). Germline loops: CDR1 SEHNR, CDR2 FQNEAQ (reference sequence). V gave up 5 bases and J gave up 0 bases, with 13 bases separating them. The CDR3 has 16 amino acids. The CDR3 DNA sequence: TGTGCCAGCAGCCTTACAGGGCCAGCGAACACCGGGGAGCTGTTTTTT. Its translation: CASSLTGPANTGELFF.

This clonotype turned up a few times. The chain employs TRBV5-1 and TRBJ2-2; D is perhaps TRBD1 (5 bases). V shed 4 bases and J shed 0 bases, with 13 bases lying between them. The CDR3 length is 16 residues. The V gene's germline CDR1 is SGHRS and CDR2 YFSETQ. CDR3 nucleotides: TGCGCCAGCAGCATAGGACATGGGACGAACACCGGGGAGCTGTTTTTT. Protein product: CASSIGHGTNTGELFF.

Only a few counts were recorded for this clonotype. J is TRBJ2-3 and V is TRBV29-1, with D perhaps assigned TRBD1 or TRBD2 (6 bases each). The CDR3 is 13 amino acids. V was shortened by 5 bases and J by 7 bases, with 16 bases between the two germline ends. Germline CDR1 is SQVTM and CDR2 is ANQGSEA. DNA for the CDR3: TGCAGCGTTTGGGGGCCGCGGGGTTATACGCAGTATTTT. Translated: CSVWGPRGYTQYF.

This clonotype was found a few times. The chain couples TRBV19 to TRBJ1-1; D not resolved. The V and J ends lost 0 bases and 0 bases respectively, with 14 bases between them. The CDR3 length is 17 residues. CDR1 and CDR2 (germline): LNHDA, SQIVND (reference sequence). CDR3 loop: CASSIDQDAYMNTEAFF. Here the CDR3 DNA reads TGTGCCAGTAGTATAGATCAGGATGCTTATATGAACACTGAAGCTTTCTTT.